The clone carrying this T cell receptor beta chain was observed at least ten times. What it binds is unknown. This CDR3 region has 13 residues. Trimming pared 6 bases from V and 1 base from J, leaving 8 bases between. These data belong to a study of T-cell memory formation after mild COVID-19. Study-wide background: TCR clusters showed largely donor specificity. General study findings and limits: There was no confirmation that second-wave clones peaking on day 37 were SARS-CoV-2 specific.

cDNA libraries for TCR alpha and TCR beta, carrying sample barcodes and UMIs, came from 5'RACE with constant-segment primers. In TCRdb, the 5' RACE reads were re-called with MiXCR into one record per CDR3 protein. This sample has about 350,000 distinct CDR3 sequences, with roughly 13% found just once. This receptor was obtained from a man aged 18 to 30 who had mild COVID-19 (a few samples of this study predate the infection). Cell type and time point are not known. V usage is TRBV12-3 or TRBV12-4 and J usage is TRBJ2-3; D is unclear. Sequences were obtained from PBMCs or a T cell subset sorted from them (not recorded which). CDR3 nucleotides: TGTGCCAGCAGCTTCGAGGGCACAGATACGCAGTATTTT. Its translation is CASSFEGTDTQYF.